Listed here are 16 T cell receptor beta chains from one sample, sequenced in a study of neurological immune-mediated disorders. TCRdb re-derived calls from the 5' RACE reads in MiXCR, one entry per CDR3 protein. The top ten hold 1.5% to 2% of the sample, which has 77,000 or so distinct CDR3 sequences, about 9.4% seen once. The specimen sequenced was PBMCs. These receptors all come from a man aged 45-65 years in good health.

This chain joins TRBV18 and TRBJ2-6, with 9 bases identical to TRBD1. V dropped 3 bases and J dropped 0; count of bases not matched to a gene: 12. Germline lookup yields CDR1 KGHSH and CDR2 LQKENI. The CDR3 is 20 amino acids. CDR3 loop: CASSPTLVGQGNSGANVLTF. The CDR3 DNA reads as TGTGCCAGCTCACCTACACTGGTGGGACAGGGAAACTCTGGGGCCAACGTCCTGACTTTC.

The CDR3 sequence is CASSLAPRGAVTDTQYF. The CDR3 coding sequence is TGCGCCAGCAGCTTGGCCCCCCGAGGGGCCGTCACAGATACGCAGTATTTT. The rearrangement uses TRBV5-1 and TRBJ2-3; D assignment may be TRBD1 or TRBD2 (5 bases each). V lost 0 bases, J lost 2 bases, and 16 bases lay in between. The CDR3 consists of 17 residues. The germline gives CDR1 SGHRS, CDR2 YFSETQ.

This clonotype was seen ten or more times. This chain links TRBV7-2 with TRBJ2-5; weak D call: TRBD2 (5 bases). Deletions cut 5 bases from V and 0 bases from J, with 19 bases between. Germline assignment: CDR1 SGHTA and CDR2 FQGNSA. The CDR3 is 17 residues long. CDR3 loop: CASSPIFSDRDQETQYF. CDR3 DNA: TGTGCCAGCAGCCCGATCTTTAGCGACCGAGACCAAGAGACCCAGTACTTC.

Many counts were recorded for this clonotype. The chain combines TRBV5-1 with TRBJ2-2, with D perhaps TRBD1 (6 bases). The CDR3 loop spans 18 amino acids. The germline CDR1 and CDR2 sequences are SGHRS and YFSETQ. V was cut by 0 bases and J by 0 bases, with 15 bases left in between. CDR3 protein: CASSLAGQSRANTGELFF. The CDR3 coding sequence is TGCGCCAGCAGCTTGGCCGGACAGTCCCGCGCGAACACCGGGGAGCTGTTTTTT.

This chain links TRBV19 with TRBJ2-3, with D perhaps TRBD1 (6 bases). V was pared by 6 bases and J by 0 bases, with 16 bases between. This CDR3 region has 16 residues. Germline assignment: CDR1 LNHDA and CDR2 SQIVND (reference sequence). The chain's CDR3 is CASSAPGTTSTDTQYF. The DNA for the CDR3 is TGTGCCAGTAGCGCCCCCGGGACAACTAGCACAGATACGCAGTATTTT.

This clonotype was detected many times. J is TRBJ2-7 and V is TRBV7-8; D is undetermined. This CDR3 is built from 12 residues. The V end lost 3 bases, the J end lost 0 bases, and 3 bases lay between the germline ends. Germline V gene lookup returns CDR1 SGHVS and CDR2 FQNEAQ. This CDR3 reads CASSFDSYEQYF. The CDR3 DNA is TGTGCCAGCAGCTTCGACTCCTACGAGCAGTACTTC.

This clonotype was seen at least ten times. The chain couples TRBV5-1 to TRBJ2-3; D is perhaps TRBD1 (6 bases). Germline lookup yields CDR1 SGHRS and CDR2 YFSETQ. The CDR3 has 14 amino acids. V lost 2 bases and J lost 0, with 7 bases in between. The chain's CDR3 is CASSFDRSTDTQYF. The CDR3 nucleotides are TGCGCCAGCAGCTTCGACAGGAGCACAGATACGCAGTATTTT.

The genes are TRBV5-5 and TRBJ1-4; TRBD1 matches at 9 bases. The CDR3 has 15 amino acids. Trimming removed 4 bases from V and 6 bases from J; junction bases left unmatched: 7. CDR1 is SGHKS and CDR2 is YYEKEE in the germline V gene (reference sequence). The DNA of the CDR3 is TGTGCCAGCAGCGTCGGACAGGGGCTGTATGAAAAACTGTTTTTT. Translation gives CASSVGQGLYEKLFF.

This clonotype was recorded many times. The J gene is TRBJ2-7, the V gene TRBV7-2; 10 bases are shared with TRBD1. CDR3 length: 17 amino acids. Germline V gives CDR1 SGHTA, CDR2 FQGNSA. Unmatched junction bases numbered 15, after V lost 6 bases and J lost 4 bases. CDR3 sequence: CASSSYIPDRGGYEQYF. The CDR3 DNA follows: TGTGCCAGCAGTTCTTACATCCCGGACAGGGGGGGTTACGAGCAGTACTTC.

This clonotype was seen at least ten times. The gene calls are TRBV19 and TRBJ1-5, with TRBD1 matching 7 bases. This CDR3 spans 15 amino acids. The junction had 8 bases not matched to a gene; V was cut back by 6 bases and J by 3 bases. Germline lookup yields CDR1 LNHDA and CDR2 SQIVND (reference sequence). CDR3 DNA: TGTGCCAGTAGCCAATTGGGACAGTCCAATCAGCCCCAGCATTTT. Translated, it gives CASSQLGQSNQPQHF.

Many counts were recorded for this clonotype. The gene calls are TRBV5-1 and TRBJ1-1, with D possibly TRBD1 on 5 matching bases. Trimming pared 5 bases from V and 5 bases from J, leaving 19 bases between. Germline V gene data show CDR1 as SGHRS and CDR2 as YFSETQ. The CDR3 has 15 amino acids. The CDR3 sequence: CASREGRVGYTEAFF. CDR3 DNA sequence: TGCGCCAGCAGGGAAGGCAGGGTTGGGTATACTGAAGCTTTCTTT. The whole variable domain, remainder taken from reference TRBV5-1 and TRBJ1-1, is KAGVTQTPRYLIKTRGQQVTLSCSPISGHRSVSWYQQTPGQGLQFLFEYFSETQRNKGNFPGRFSGRQFSNSRSEMNVSTLELGDSALYLCASREGRVGYTEAFFGQGTRLTVV.

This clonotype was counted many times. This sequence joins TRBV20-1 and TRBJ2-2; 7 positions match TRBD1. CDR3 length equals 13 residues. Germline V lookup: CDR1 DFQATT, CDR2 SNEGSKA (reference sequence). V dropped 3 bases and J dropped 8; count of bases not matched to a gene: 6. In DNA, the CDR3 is TGCAGTGCTAGCGAGGGGGCGACGGGGGAGCTGTTTTTT. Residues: CSASEGATGELFF.

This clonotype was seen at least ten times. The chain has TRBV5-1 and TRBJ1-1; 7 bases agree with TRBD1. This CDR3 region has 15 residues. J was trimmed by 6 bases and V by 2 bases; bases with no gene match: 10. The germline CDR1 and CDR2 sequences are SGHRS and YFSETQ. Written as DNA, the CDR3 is TGCGCCAGCAGCTTACAACCCACAGGGGCGGCTGAAGCTTTCTTT. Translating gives CASSLQPTGAAEAFF.

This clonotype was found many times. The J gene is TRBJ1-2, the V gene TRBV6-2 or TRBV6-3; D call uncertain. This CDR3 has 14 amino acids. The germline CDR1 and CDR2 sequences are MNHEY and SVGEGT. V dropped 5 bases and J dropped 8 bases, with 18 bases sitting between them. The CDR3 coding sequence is TGTGCCAGCAGTCTCCCCGGGGAGAAGGGCGGCTACACCTTC. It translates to CASSLPGEKGGYTF.

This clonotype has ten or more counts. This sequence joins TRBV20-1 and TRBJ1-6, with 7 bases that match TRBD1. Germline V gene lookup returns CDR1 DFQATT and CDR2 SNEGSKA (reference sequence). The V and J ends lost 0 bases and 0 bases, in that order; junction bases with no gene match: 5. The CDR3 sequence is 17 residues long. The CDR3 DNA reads TGCAGTGCTAGAGACCTGGGACAGCCCTCCTATAATTCACCCCTCCACTTT. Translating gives CSARDLGQPSYNSPLHF.

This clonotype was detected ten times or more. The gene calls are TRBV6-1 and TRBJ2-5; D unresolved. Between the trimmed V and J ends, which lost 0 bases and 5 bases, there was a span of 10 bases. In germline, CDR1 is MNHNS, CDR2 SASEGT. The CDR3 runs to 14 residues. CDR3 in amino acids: CASSEAIRRETQYF. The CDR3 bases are TGTGCCAGCAGTGAAGCGATTAGAAGGGAGACCCAGTACTTC.